The 18 T cell receptor beta chains in this list originate from one sample, sequenced in a study of blood T cell repertoires in COVID-19. The method was immunoSEQ multiplex PCR; TCRdb's version includes in-frame clones alone and lacks a portion of them. The sample lists about 70,000 clones; roughly three quarters were seen once. Sequences were obtained from peripheral blood. Source of these receptors: a woman aged 55-69 years with acute or convalescent COVID-19.

The chain combines TRBV3-1 (or the pseudogene TRBV3-2) with TRBJ2-1; 10 positions agree with TRBD2. This CDR3 comprises 16 residues. CDR1 LGHDT and CDR2 YNNKEL come from the germline V gene (reference sequence). The V gene end was trimmed by 4 bases and the J gene end by 2 bases; junction bases not matched to a gene: 5. CDR3 nucleotide sequence: TGTGCCAGCAGCCGTCTAGCGGGGGCGACCTACAATGAGCAGTTCTTC. Translating gives CASSRLAGATYNEQFF.

The chain links TRBV5-1 to TRBJ2-5; D gene ambiguous. The CDR3 contains 11 residues. V lost 5 bases and J lost 5, with 7 bases in between. The germline gives CDR1 SGHRS, CDR2 YFSETQ. The CDR3 nucleotides read TGCGCCAGCAGGGGCATGGAGACCCAGTACTTC. Amino acid sequence: CASRGMETQYF.

This rearrangement joins TRBV5-1 to TRBJ2-3; 13 bases agree with TRBD2. Germline V CDR1 and CDR2: SGHRS, YFSETQ. With V trimmed by 4 bases and J by 4 bases, 6 bases remained unmatched. The CDR3 totals 16 residues. The DNA for the CDR3 is TGCGCCAGCAGCCGACTAGCGGGGGGTGTGTCAGATACGCAGTATTTT. Its protein is CASSRLAGGVSDTQYF.

This chain links TRBV28 with TRBJ1-5; D is undetermined. Germline-derived CDR1 and CDR2 are MDHEN and SYDVKM. V lost 5 bases and J 5 bases, leaving 10 bases between the germline ends. This CDR3 has 13 residues. The CDR3 is CASSRQVDQPQHF. DNA of the CDR3: TGTGCCAGCAGTCGGCAGGTTGATCAGCCCCAGCATTTT.

V and J are TRBV7-3 and TRBJ2-3, with D maybe TRBD1 (5 bases). Trimming pared 2 bases from V and 8 bases from J, leaving 11 bases between. The CDR3 spans 13 residues. The germline V gene has CDR1 SGHTA and CDR2 FQGTGA. CDR3 sequence: CASSLQGGVTQYF. CDR3 DNA sequence: TGTGCCAGCAGCTTACAGGGTGGGGTTACGCAGTATTTT.

Remarks on this clone: Different DNA sequences within this sample yield the same CDR3. The CDR3 protein is CASSPRGTDTQYF. The CDR3 DNA follows: TGTGCCAGCAGTCCCAGGGGGACAGATACGCAGTATTTT. This chain joins TRBV3-1 (or the pseudogene TRBV3-2) and TRBJ2-3; 7 bases agree with TRBD1. Germline CDR1 is LGHDT and CDR2 is YNNKEL (reference sequence). This CDR3 comprises 13 residues. V gave up 6 bases and J gave up 3 bases; unmatched junction bases: 3.

The CDR3 bases are TGTGCCAGCAGCCCCCCGTGGGGGGTTTCCTACAATGAGCAGTTCTTC. It yields the protein CASSPPWGVSYNEQFF. V is TRBV7-9 and J is TRBJ2-1; TRBD2 is a possible D gene (6 bases). The V gene's germline CDR1 is SEHNR and CDR2 FQNEAQ (reference sequence). The CDR3 runs to 16 residues. V was shortened by 5 bases and J by 1 base, with 15 bases between the two germline ends.

This clone has only a few counts. This chain links TRBV7-2 with TRBJ1-4; 7 positions match TRBD1. J was trimmed by 7 bases and V by 6 bases; bases with no gene match: 8. CDR1 and CDR2 (germline): SGHTA, FQGNSA. The CDR3 runs to 14 residues. CDR3 in DNA: TGTGCCAGCAGTTACCGGGACAGAGGTGAAAAACTGTTTTTT. It encodes CASSYRDRGEKLFF.

The chain employs TRBV7-9 and TRBJ2-5, with 11 bases that match TRBD1. The junction had 7 bases not matched to a gene; V was cut back by 5 bases and J by 5 bases. The CDR3 sequence is 15 residues long. Germline V gene data show CDR1 as SEHNR and CDR2 as FQNEAQ (reference sequence). CDR3 nucleotide sequence: TGTGCCAGCAGCATAGGACAGGGGGCTTGGGAGACCCAGTACTTC. It specifies CASSIGQGAWETQYF.

The CDR3: CASSLGGNRGVAGELFF. The CDR3 DNA reads as TGTGCCAGCAGCTTAGGGGGGAACAGGGGAGTAGCCGGGGAGCTGTTTTTT. V usage is TRBV7-2 and J usage is TRBJ2-2, with 7 bases identical to TRBD1. V lost 1 base, J lost 6 bases, and 11 bases stayed unmatched. The length of the CDR3 is 17 residues. The V gene's germline CDR1 is SGHTA and CDR2 FQGNSA.

This clone has just one count. The chain carries TRBV11-3 and TRBJ2-1; no definite D call. The V and J ends lost 2 bases and 6 bases respectively, with 5 bases between them. Germline V CDR1 and CDR2: SGHNT, YENEEA. This CDR3 spans 12 amino acids. The CDR3 is CASSLSGNEQFF. The DNA for the CDR3 is TGTGCCAGCAGCTTATCAGGCAATGAGCAGTTCTTC.

This chain connects TRBV27 to TRBJ1-4; TRBD1 is a possible D gene (5 bases). Germline CDR1 MNHEY, CDR2 SMNVEV (reference sequence). The length of the CDR3 is 14 residues. The ends were cut back, 2 bases at V and 8 bases at J, with 12 bases in the middle. This chain's CDR3 is CASSLGAWPEKLFF. CDR3 coding DNA: TGTGCCAGCAGTTTAGGGGCCTGGCCCGAAAAACTGTTTTTT.

The chain joins TRBV29-1 to TRBJ2-3; TRBD2 matches at 8 bases. With 1 base clipped from V and 7 bases from J, the junction kept 4 bases outside the gene matches. This CDR3 is 13 amino acids long. The germline CDR1 and CDR2 sequences are SQVTM and ANQGSEA. The CDR3 loop reads CSVEVGGGNTQYF. The CDR3, as DNA: TGCAGCGTTGAAGTGGGCGGGGGGAATACGCAGTATTTT.

The V gene is TRBV19, the J gene TRBJ1-2; 8 bases match TRBD1. Looked up from germline, CDR1 is LNHDA and CDR2 is SQIVND (reference sequence). With V trimmed by 4 bases and J by 6 bases, 4 bases remained unmatched. This CDR3 has 13 residues. Here the CDR3 reads CASSTGTGDGYTF. CDR3 bases: TGTGCCAGTAGTACCGGGACAGGAGATGGCTACACCTTC.

V gene TRBV9 combines with J gene TRBJ2-7, with 11 bases that match TRBD1. Germline-derived CDR1 and CDR2 are SGDLS and YYNGEE. The CDR3 contains 15 residues. With V trimmed by 3 bases and J by 2 bases, 4 bases remained unmatched. The CDR3 sequence: CASSAGQGATYEQYF. CDR3 in DNA: TGTGCCAGCAGCGCTGGACAGGGGGCCACCTACGAGCAGTACTTC.

V is TRBV18 and J is TRBJ2-1; TRBD2 matches at 12 bases. From germline, CDR1 is KGHSH and CDR2 LQKENI. The CDR3 covers 14 residues. V lost 3 bases and J lost 11; bases outside the gene matches: 5. Here the CDR3 reads CASSPKTSGGQQFF. CDR3 in DNA: TGTGCCAGCTCACCGAAGACTAGCGGGGGACAGCAGTTCTTC. The complete variable domain, with remaining parts taken from reference TRBV18 and TRBJ2-1, reads NAGVMQNPRHLVRRRGQEARLRCSPMKGHSHVYWYRQLPEEGLKFMVYLQKENIIDESGMPKERFSAEFPKEGPSILRIQQVVRGDSAAYFCASSPKTSGGQQFFGPGTRLTVL.

V gene TRBV18 combines with J gene TRBJ1-3; 8 nucleotides line up with TRBD1. Germline lookup yields CDR1 KGHSH and CDR2 LQKENI. The CDR3 runs 18 residues. After removal of 4 bases from V and 2 bases from J, the junction contained 13 bases not matched to a gene. CDR3 residues: CASSLGTGAIFTGNTIYF. The CDR3 DNA sequence: TGTGCCAGCTCACTTGGGACAGGAGCGATTTTCACTGGAAACACCATATATTTT.

This chain uses TRBV27 with TRBJ1-1; weak D call: TRBD1 (5 bases). The CDR3 runs 13 residues. V was clipped by 5 bases and J by 2 bases, with 9 bases between them. Looked up from germline, CDR1 is MNHEY and CDR2 is SMNVEV (reference sequence). DNA of the CDR3: TGTGCCAGCAGTACCGGGGGAAACACTGAAGCTTTCTTT. Protein product: CASSTGGNTEAFF.